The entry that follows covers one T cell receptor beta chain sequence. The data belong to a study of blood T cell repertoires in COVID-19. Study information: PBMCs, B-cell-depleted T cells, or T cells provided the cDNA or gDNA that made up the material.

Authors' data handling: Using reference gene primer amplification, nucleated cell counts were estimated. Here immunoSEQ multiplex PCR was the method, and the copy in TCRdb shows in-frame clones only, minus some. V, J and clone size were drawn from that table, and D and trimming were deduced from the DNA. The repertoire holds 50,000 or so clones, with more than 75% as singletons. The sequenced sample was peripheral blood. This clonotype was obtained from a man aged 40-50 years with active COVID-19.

Here the CDR3 DNA reads TGTGCCAGCAGTTACGACCCAGCGGCAACAGATACGCAGTATTTT. This sequence encodes CASSYDPAATDTQYF. The V call is TRBV6-2 or TRBV6-3, the J call TRBJ2-3; TRBD2 might be the D (5 bases). CDR1 and CDR2 (germline): MNHEY, SVGEGT. CDR3 length: 15 residues. Trimming left V 2 bases short and J 3 bases short, with 12 bases between.